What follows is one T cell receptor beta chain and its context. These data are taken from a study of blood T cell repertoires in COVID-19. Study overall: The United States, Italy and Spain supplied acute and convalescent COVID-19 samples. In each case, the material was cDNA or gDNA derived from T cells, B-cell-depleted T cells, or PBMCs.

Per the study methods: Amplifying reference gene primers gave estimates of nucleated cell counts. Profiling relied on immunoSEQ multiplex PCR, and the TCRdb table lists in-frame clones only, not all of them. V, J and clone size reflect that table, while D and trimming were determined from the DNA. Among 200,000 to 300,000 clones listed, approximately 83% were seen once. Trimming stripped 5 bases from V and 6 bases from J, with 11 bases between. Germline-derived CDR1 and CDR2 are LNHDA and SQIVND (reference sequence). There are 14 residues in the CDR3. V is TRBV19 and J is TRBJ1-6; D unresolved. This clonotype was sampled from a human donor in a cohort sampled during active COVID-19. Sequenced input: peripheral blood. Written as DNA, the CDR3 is TGTGCCAGTAGTGTACGACATGGTAATTCACCCCTCCACTTT. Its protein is CASSVRHGNSPLHF.